The 15 T cell receptor beta chains below were found in one sample sequenced in a study of response to subunit inactivated influenza vaccine. TCRdb reanalysed the RT-PCR reads using MiXCR and keeps one entry per CDR3 protein. The sample lists about 540,000 distinct CDR3 sequences; approximately 22% were seen once. These data are also associated with another study on T cells expressing NK-cell markers. That publication notes: cDNA encoding TCR beta was synthesized via 5'RACE template switching incorporating UMIs.

The sequenced sample was CD4+ T cells sorted from PBMCs, obtained 12 days after vaccination. Receptors originate from a man over 45 who received an inactivated influenza vaccine.

This chain links TRBV6-2 or TRBV6-3 with TRBJ2-7; 7 bases are a match to TRBD2. The CDR3 runs 15 residues. The junction had 15 bases not matched to a gene; V was cut back by 6 bases and J by 7 bases. Germline CDR1 MNHEY, CDR2 SVGEGT. The CDR3 spells CASRPLWEGRREQYF. CDR3 DNA sequence: TGTGCCAGCAGGCCCTTGTGGGAGGGAAGGCGGGAGCAGTACTTC.

The chain links TRBV20-1 to TRBJ2-1; TRBD1 agrees at 10 bases. In germline, CDR1 is DFQATT, CDR2 SNEGSKA (reference sequence). The CDR3 runs to 16 residues. J gave up 4 bases and V 3 bases, and 9 bases lay outside the gene matches. The CDR3 DNA sequence: TGCAGTGCTAGCCACAAGACAGGGGGCGGATACAATGAGCAGTTCTTC. This translates into CSASHKTGGGYNEQFF.

This clonotype has just a few counts. The chain recombines TRBV6-2 or TRBV6-3 with TRBJ1-6, with 7 nucleotides matching TRBD1. The length of the CDR3 is 15 residues. The junction had 10 bases not matched to a gene; V was cut back by 8 bases and J by 6 bases. Germline CDR1 and CDR2: MNHEY and SVGEGT. The CDR3 protein is CASSFPGTANSPLHF. DNA for the CDR3: TGTGCCAGCTCGTTCCCCGGGACAGCTAATTCACCCCTCCACTTT.

The sample holds a few counts of this clonotype. This chain links TRBV7-2 with TRBJ2-1; D gene unclear. There are 14 residues in the CDR3. Germline V CDR1 and CDR2: SGHTA, FQGNSA. Trimming took 2 bases from V and 6 from J, leaving 11 bases between them. This CDR3 reads CASSLFKTLNEQFF. The CDR3 DNA is TGTGCCAGCAGCTTATTCAAGACCCTCAATGAGCAGTTCTTC.

The chain combines TRBV28 with TRBJ2-1; 8 bases are a match to TRBD2. Germline loops: CDR1 MDHEN, CDR2 SYDVKM. V trimming: 2 bases; J trimming: 2 bases; junction bases outside the gene matches: 2. This CDR3 is built from 15 residues. The CDR3 loop reads CASSLVGRAYNEQFF. The CDR3 DNA sequence: TGTGCCAGCAGTTTAGTCGGGAGGGCCTACAATGAGCAGTTCTTC.

The rearrangement links TRBV7-9 to TRBJ2-2; TRBD1 might be the D (6 bases). This CDR3 is built from 16 residues. Trimming left V 6 bases short and J 4 bases short, with 18 bases between. From germline, CDR1 is SEHNR and CDR2 FQNEAQ (reference sequence). CDR3: CASRALRGSGTGELFF. CDR3 nucleotides: TGTGCCAGCAGAGCCCTCAGGGGCTCGGGCACCGGGGAGCTGTTTTTT. Combining the CDR3 with reference TRBV7-9 and TRBJ2-2 gives the whole variable domain DTGVSQNPRHKITKRGQNVTFRCDPISEHNRLYWYRQTLGQGPEFLTYFQNEAQLEKSRLLSDRFSAERPKGSFSTLEIQRTEQGDSAMYLCASRALRGSGTGELFFGEGSRLTVL.

The chain joins TRBV5-1 to TRBJ1-1; 9 bases are a match to TRBD1. With V trimmed by 0 bases and J by 10 bases, 7 bases remained unmatched. From germline, CDR1 is SGHRS and CDR2 YFSETQ. This CDR3 region has 14 residues. CDR3 DNA: TGCGCCAGCAGCTTGGGGGGACAGGGAAAGGGAGCTTTCTTT. Translating gives CASSLGGQGKGAFF.

The chain joins TRBV5-1 to TRBJ2-3; 12 bases line up with TRBD2. Germline trimming cut 0 bases from V and 4 bases from J; bases unmatched to any gene: 3. Germline-derived CDR1 and CDR2 are SGHRS and YFSETQ. The CDR3 contains 16 residues. CDR3 in amino acids: CASSLGTSGKADTQYF. The CDR3 region has the DNA TGCGCCAGCAGCTTGGGGACTAGCGGGAAGGCAGATACGCAGTATTTT. Combining the CDR3 with reference TRBV5-1 and TRBJ2-3 gives the whole variable domain KAGVTQTPRYLIKTRGQQVTLSCSPISGHRSVSWYQQTPGQGLQFLFEYFSETQRNKGNFPGRFSGRQFSNSRSEMNVSTLELGDSALYLCASSLGTSGKADTQYFGPGTRLTVL.

This chain uses TRBV29-1 with TRBJ1-1; 10 bases are a match to TRBD1. The CDR3 has 14 residues. Germline CDR1 is SQVTM and CDR2 is ANQGSEA. The V and J ends lost 6 bases and 4 bases, in that order; junction bases with no gene match: 8. The CDR3 spells CSVRDRGGGTEAFF. The CDR3, as DNA: TGCAGCGTGAGGGACAGGGGCGGAGGCACTGAAGCTTTCTTT.

This chain joins TRBV5-1 and TRBJ2-5; D perhaps matches TRBD1 (5 bases). Per the germline V gene, CDR1 is SGHRS and CDR2 is YFSETQ. Between the trimmed V and J ends, which lost 7 bases and 4 bases, there was a span of 20 bases. The CDR3 is 15 amino acids. The CDR3 region has the DNA TGCGCCAGCGGTGGGGCAGGGCGTGTTGGAGAGACCCAGTACTTC. It is translated as CASGGAGRVGETQYF.

The chain has TRBV29-1 and TRBJ2-1, with 14 bases identical to TRBD2. Germline V gene data show CDR1 as SQVTM and CDR2 as ANQGSEA. This CDR3 region has 18 residues. J gave up 8 bases and V 5 bases, and 17 bases lay outside the gene matches. CDR3 nucleotide sequence: TGCAGCGTTCTCGGACTAGCGGGGGGCCGTGGTCATATCGATGAGCAGTTCTTC. It encodes CSVLGLAGGRGHIDEQFF.

This clonotype was counted only a few times. The chain couples TRBV12-3 or TRBV12-4 to TRBJ2-7; the match to TRBD2 covers 15 bases. The J segment lost 13 bases and the V segment lost 6 bases, leaving 10 bases of the junction unmatched. The CDR3 is 14 residues long. CDR3 region: CASSRGLAGGAYYF. CDR3 in DNA: TGTGCCAGCAGCCGTGGACTAGCGGGAGGGGCTTACTACTTC.

V is TRBV20-1 and J is TRBJ1-1; no clear D gene. V shed 0 bases and J shed 12 bases, with 14 bases lying between them. The V gene's germline CDR1 is DFQATT and CDR2 SNEGSKA (reference sequence). The CDR3 runs 12 residues. CDR3 sequence: CSARDPAGPPFF. CDR3 DNA sequence: TGCAGTGCTAGAGATCCCGCCGGACCCCCTTTCTTT.

The chain recombines TRBV9 with TRBJ2-3; 8 nucleotides align to TRBD2. The CDR3 sequence is 15 residues long. Unmatched junction bases numbered 2, after V lost 0 bases and J lost 2 bases. Germline CDR1 is SGDLS and CDR2 is YYNGEE. In DNA form, the CDR3 reads TGTGCCAGCAGCGTAGGGCGGGAGGTCACAGATACGCAGTATTTT. Amino acid sequence: CASSVGREVTDTQYF.

Note on this clonotype: At one boundary the junction diverges from the germline segment, which might be a read error. The chain has TRBV6-6 and TRBJ2-1, with TRBD2 as a possible D gene (6 bases). Per germline, CDR1 MNHNY and CDR2 SVGAGI (reference sequence). This CDR3 comprises 12 residues. The CDR3 bases are TGTGTCAGCAGCCTGGGAGCGGGCCAGCAGTTCTTC. Amino acids: CVSSLGAGQQFF.